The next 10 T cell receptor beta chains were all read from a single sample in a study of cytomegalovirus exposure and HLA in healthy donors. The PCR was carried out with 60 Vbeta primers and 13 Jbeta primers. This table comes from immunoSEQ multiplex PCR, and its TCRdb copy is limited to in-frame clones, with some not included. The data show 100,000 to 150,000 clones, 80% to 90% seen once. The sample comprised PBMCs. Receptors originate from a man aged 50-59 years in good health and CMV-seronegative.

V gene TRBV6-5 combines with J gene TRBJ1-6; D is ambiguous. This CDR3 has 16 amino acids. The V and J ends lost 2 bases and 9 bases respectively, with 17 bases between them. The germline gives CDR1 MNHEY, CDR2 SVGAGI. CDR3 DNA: TGTGCCAGCAGTTACGTTACGGGGTTAATTGGTTCACCCCTCCACTTT. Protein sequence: CASSYVTGLIGSPLHF.

The CDR3 DNA sequence: TGCGCCAGCTCCGGACAGGGAGTTAATGAAAAACTGTTTTTT. This sequence encodes CASSGQGVNEKLFF. The chain couples TRBV5-1 to TRBJ1-4, with 8 bases identical to TRBD1. The CDR3 runs 14 residues. V was pared by 7 bases and J by 4 bases, with 6 bases of the junction left unmatched. CDR1 and CDR2 (germline): SGHRS, YFSETQ.

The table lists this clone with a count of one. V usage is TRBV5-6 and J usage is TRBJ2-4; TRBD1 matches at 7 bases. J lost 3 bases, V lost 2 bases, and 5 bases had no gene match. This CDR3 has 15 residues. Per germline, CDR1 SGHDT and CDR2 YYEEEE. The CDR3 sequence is CASSFRGSVKNIQYF. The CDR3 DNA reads TGTGCCAGCAGCTTCAGGGGGTCGGTCAAAAACATTCAGTACTTC.

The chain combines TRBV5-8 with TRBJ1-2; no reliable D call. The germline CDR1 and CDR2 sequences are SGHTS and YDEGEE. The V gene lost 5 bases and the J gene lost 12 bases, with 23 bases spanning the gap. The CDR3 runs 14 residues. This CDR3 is CASSTRGTLFRHTF. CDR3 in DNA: TGTGCCAGCAGTACCAGAGGCACCCTATTTCGCCACACCTTC. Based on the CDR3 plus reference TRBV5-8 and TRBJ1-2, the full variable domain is EAGVTQSPTHLIKTRGQQATLRCSPISGHTSVYWYQQALGLGLQFLLWYDEGEERNRGNFPPRFSGRQFPNYSSELNVNALELEDSALYLCASSTRGTLFRHTFGSGTRLTVV.

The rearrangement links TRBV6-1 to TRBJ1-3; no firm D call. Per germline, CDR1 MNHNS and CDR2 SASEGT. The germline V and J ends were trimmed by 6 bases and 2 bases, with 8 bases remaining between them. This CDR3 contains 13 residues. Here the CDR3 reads CASRRGTGNTIYF. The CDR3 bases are TGTGCCAGCAGACGAGGAACTGGAAACACCATATATTTT.

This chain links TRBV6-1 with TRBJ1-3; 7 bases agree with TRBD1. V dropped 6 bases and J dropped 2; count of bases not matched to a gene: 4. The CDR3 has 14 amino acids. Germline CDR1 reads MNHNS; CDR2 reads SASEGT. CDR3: CASRMTGTGNTIYF. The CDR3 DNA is TGTGCCAGCAGGATGACAGGGACTGGAAACACCATATATTTT.

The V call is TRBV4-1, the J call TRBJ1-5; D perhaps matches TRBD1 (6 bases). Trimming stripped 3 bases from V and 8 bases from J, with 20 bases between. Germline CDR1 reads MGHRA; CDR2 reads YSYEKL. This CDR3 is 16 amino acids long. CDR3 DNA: TGCGCCAGCAGCCAGGTGGACAGCCGGGGCAAGGAGCCCCAGCATTTT. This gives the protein CASSQVDSRGKEPQHF.

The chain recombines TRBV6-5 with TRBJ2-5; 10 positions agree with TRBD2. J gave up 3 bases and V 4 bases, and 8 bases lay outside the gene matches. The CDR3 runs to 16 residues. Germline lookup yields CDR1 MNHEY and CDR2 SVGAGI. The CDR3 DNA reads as TGTGCCAGCAGTTTCGACAGGACTAGCGGAAAAGAGACCCAGTACTTC. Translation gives CASSFDRTSGKETQYF.

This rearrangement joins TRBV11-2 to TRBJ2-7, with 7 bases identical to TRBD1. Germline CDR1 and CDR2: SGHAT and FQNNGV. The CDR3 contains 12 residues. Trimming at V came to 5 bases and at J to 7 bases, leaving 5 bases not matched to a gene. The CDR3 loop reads CASSQGGSEQYF. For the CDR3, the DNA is TGTGCCAGCAGCCAAGGGGGCTCGGAGCAGTACTTC.

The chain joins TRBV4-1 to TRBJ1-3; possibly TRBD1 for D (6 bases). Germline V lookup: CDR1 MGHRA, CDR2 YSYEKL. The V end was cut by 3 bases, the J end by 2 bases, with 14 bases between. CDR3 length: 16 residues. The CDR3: CASSQPRRGPGNTIYF. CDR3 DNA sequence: TGCGCCAGCAGCCAGCCCCGCAGGGGACCTGGAAACACCATATATTTT.